This T cell receptor beta chain is from a study of T cell repertoires in cytomegalovirus infection. Turning to the study itself: As its CMV epitopes, the study selected recently identified HLA-C-restricted and well-studied HLA-B-restricted targets. Public TCR beta signatures marked donors with CMV infection and the matching HLA. The study's findings and limits: HLA-C-restricted CMV clonotypes gave the most frequent clonotype in two of eight donors.

Using its own MiXCR run on the reads, TCRdb lists one record per CDR3 protein. The table has roughly 920,000 distinct CDR3 sequences, roughly 30% seen once. This CDR3 comprises 14 residues. Trimming left V 5 bases short and J 6 bases short, with 16 bases between. Germline CDR1 and CDR2: LNHDA and SQIVND (reference sequence). About this clonotype: No antigen is known for it.

V gene TRBV19 combines with J gene TRBJ1-2; the D gene is possibly TRBD1 (5 bases). The sample was cultured CD8+ T cells from PBMCs, taken from culture after CMV antigen stimulation. This clonotype originated in a human donor in good health (CMV status not recorded). Some clones in this sample may be carry-over from other donors' samples. CDR3 nucleotides: TGTGCCAGTAGTTTGACAGTAAACCTCGATGGCTACACCTTC. Translation: CASSLTVNLDGYTF.